This passage covers 31 T cell receptor beta chains from one sample sequenced in a study of blood T cell repertoires in COVID-19. The protocol was immunoSEQ multiplex PCR, while the TCRdb copy is restricted to in-frame clones and leaves out a portion. The data contain roughly 250,000 clones, roughly 80% of them singletons. The sequenced material came from peripheral blood. The receptor set was obtained from a person between 70 and 80 years old with COVID-19, enrolled during active disease.

CDR3 sequence reads: CASSFSGNEKLFF. The CDR3 DNA is TGTGCCAGCAGCTTTTCGGGGAATGAAAAACTGTTTTTT. This rearrangement joins TRBV7-9 to TRBJ1-4; D not certain. The CDR3 extends over 13 amino acids. Germline CDR1 and CDR2: SEHNR and FQNEAQ (reference sequence). The V and J ends lost 3 bases and 5 bases respectively, with 7 bases between them. Variable domain in full (rest from reference TRBV7-9 and TRBJ1-4): DTGVSQNPRHKITKRGQNVTFRCDPISEHNRLYWYRQTLGQGPEFLTYFQNEAQLEKSRLLSDRFSAERPKGSFSTLEIQRTEQGDSAMYLCASSFSGNEKLFFGSGTQLSVL.

In this sample, this clone turned up a few times. The chain combines TRBV5-4 with TRBJ2-1, with TRBD1 as a possible D gene (5 bases). The CDR3 runs to 14 residues. The V end was cut by 0 bases, the J end by 7 bases, with 11 bases between. CDR1 and CDR2 (germline): SGHNT, YYREEE (reference sequence). The CDR3 is CASSLGDRRNEQFF. In DNA form, the CDR3 reads TGTGCCAGCAGCTTGGGTGACAGAAGAAATGAGCAGTTCTTC.

The chain is built from TRBV27 and TRBJ1-5, with a weak D call TRBD1 (5 bases). The CDR3 loop spans 16 amino acids. Germline values: CDR1 MNHEY, CDR2 SMNVEV (reference sequence). The V end lost 0 bases, the J end lost 7 bases, and 16 bases lay between the germline ends. As DNA, the CDR3 is TGTGCCAGCAGTTTATCTAGAGGAGGGGTGAACCAGCCCCAGCATTTT. It codes for CASSLSRGGVNQPQHF.

V gene TRBV5-6 combines with J gene TRBJ2-2; TRBD1 might be the D (6 bases). Germline V gene data show CDR1 as SGHDT and CDR2 as YYEEEE. CDR3 size: 14 residues. The ends were cut back, 3 bases at V and 6 bases at J, with 12 bases in the middle. The CDR3: CASSSLQGSGELFF. CDR3 nucleotide sequence: TGTGCCAGCAGCTCACTACAGGGTTCCGGGGAGCTGTTTTTT. Based on the CDR3 plus reference TRBV5-6 and TRBJ2-2, the full variable domain is DAGVTQSPTHLIKTRGQQVTLRCSPKSGHDTVSWYQQALGQGPQFIFQYYEEEERQRGNFPDRFSGHQFPNYSSELNVNALLLGDSALYLCASSSLQGSGELFFGEGSRLTVL.

The DNA of the CDR3 is TGTGCCAGCAGCTTTACTACTAGCGGGGGGGCCGCAGATACGCAGTATTTT. Translation: CASSFTTSGGAADTQYF. The gene calls are TRBV5-8 and TRBJ2-3, with 13 bases identical to TRBD2. The CDR3 is 17 amino acids. The germline CDR1 and CDR2 sequences are SGHTS and YDEGEE. The V and J ends lost 2 bases and 4 bases, in that order; junction bases with no gene match: 7.

CDR3 region: CASSYPGGYEQYF. As DNA, the CDR3 is TGTGCCAGCAGTTACCCGGGAGGCTACGAGCAGTACTTC. The gene calls are TRBV6-5 and TRBJ2-7; 7 nucleotides agree with TRBD2. CDR1 is MNHEY, CDR2 SVGAGI, per germline. This CDR3 comprises 13 residues. V gave up 2 bases and J gave up 3 bases; unmatched junction bases: 1.

Here the CDR3 DNA reads TGCGCCAGCAGCCGAACAGGGTCCGAACTTAATAATTCACCCCTCCACTTT. The encoded protein is CASSRTGSELNNSPLHF. The chain joins TRBV4-1 to TRBJ1-6; D is possibly TRBD1 (6 bases). This CDR3 comprises 17 residues. Trimming shortened V by 4 bases and J by 5 bases, and 18 bases separated the two germline ends. Germline CDR1 is MGHRA and CDR2 is YSYEKL.

The genes are TRBV7-2 and TRBJ2-2; 12 bases match TRBD1. The V segment lost 5 bases and the J segment 6 bases; nucleotides outside the gene matches: 7. The length of the CDR3 is 16 residues. Germline-derived CDR1 and CDR2 are SGHTA and FQGNSA. In DNA form, the CDR3 reads TGTGCCAGCAGCCACGGGACAGGGGGCGCTTCCGGGGAGCTGTTTTTT. Residues: CASSHGTGGASGELFF.

J is TRBJ2-1 and V is TRBV5-6; D is uncertain. The CDR3 totals 17 residues. The germline V gene has CDR1 SGHDT and CDR2 YYEEEE. V gave up 4 bases and J gave up 8 bases, with 25 bases separating them. CDR3 in amino acids: CASSTEPLFRSYDEQFF. The CDR3 region has the DNA TGTGCCAGCAGCACAGAACCCCTATTTCGTTCTTACGATGAGCAGTTCTTC.

The chain couples TRBV5-1 to TRBJ1-2; tentative D call: TRBD1 (5 bases). Germline-derived CDR1 and CDR2 are SGHRS and YFSETQ. Trimming took 4 bases from V and 2 from J, leaving 15 bases between them. The CDR3 has 15 amino acids. The CDR3 DNA reads as TGCGCCAGCAGCCCAGTAGCAGGGCGCAACTATGGCTACACCTTC. Its translation is CASSPVAGRNYGYTF.

The gene calls are TRBV4-1 and TRBJ1-6, with 10 positions matching TRBD1. The CDR3 totals 18 residues. In germline, CDR1 is MGHRA, CDR2 YSYEKL. V lost 5 bases, J lost 6 bases, and 13 bases stayed unmatched. CDR3 region: CASSYVPGQGIVNSPLHF. The CDR3 bases are TGCGCCAGCAGCTACGTCCCGGGACAGGGGATAGTTAATTCACCCCTCCACTTT.

This chain joins TRBV4-1 and TRBJ2-7, with a weak D call TRBD2 (5 bases). The CDR3 covers 15 residues. V lost 4 bases and J 3 bases, leaving 16 bases between the germline ends. Germline CDR1 MGHRA, CDR2 YSYEKL. The CDR3 DNA reads as TGCGCCAGCAGCCCCGACTACCGCCAGCTCTACGAGCAGTACTTC. This translates into CASSPDYRQLYEQYF.

The V gene is TRBV7-8, the J gene TRBJ2-1, with 9 bases fitting TRBD2. Germline V lookup: CDR1 SGHVS, CDR2 FQNEAQ. J lost 6 bases, V lost 3 bases, and 6 bases had no gene match. The CDR3 has 15 amino acids. CDR3 loop: CASSLGAGGFNEQFF. The CDR3 DNA is TGTGCCAGCAGCTTGGGTGCGGGGGGGTTCAATGAGCAGTTCTTC. Using reference TRBV7-8 and TRBJ2-1 for the parts outside the CDR3, the full variable domain is GAGVSQSPRYKVAKRGQDVALRCDPISGHVSLFWYQQALGQGPEFLTYFQNEAQLDKSGLPSDRFFAERPEGSVSTLKIQRTQQEDSAVYLCASSLGAGGFNEQFFGPGTRLTVL.

The rearrangement uses TRBV19 and TRBJ1-2, with 7 positions matching TRBD1. Germline CDR1 and CDR2: LNHDA and SQIVND (reference sequence). The V gene end was trimmed by 6 bases and the J gene end by 4 bases; junction bases not matched to a gene: 2. The CDR3 extends over 12 amino acids. CDR3 coding DNA: TGTGCCAGTAGAGACAGGGCCTATGGCTACACCTTC. Translating it yields CASRDRAYGYTF. The full variable domain, completed using reference TRBV19 and TRBJ1-2, is DGGITQSPKYLFRKEGQNVTLSCEQNLNHDAMYWYRQDPGQGLRLIYYSQIVNDFQKGDIAEGYSVSREKKESFPLTVTSAQKNPTAFYLCASRDRAYGYTFGSGTRLTVV.

V and J are TRBV28 and TRBJ1-6; maybe TRBD1 (5 bases). V gave up 6 bases and J gave up 6 bases, with 15 bases separating them. CDR1 is MDHEN, CDR2 SYDVKM, per germline. This CDR3 is built from 15 residues. The CDR3 DNA reads TGTGCCAGCAGCCTTTCCTGGGGGGGTAATTCACCCCTCCACTTT. This translates into CASSLSWGGNSPLHF.

V is TRBV5-8 and J is TRBJ2-2, with 12 bases lining up with TRBD2. V shed 4 bases and J 0 bases; nucleotides not matched to a gene: 4. Germline assignment: CDR1 SGHTS and CDR2 YDEGEE. The CDR3 spans 17 residues. As DNA, the CDR3 is TGTGCCAGCAGCAGAGGACTAGCGGGGTCGAACACCGGGGAGCTGTTTTTT. This sequence encodes CASSRGLAGSNTGELFF.

This chain connects TRBV19 to TRBJ2-7; TRBD1 might be the D (5 bases). The germline V gene encodes CDR1 LNHDA and CDR2 SQIVND (reference sequence). The V and J ends lost 3 bases and 6 bases respectively, with 12 bases between them. The CDR3 covers 13 residues. In nucleotides, the CDR3 is TGTGCCAGTAGTATTCAGGGAACCTCCGAGCAGTACTTC. It codes for CASSIQGTSEQYF.

The chain employs TRBV5-1 and TRBJ1-3, with unresolved D. V lost 0 bases, J lost 4 bases, and 14 bases lay in between. Per germline, CDR1 SGHRS and CDR2 YFSETQ. The CDR3 runs 16 residues. CDR3 protein: CASSLASLSQGNTIYF. The DNA of the CDR3 is TGCGCCAGCAGCTTGGCCTCTTTGTCCCAGGGAAACACCATATATTTT.

The V call is TRBV5-6, the J call TRBJ1-5; D call uncertain. CDR3 length: 16 amino acids. Germline CDR1 is SGHDT and CDR2 is YYEEEE. V lost 3 bases and J lost 0, with 13 bases in between. CDR3 bases: TGTGCCAGCAGCTCTGACGCGGGAGATAGCAATCAGCCCCAGCATTTT. It yields the protein CASSSDAGDSNQPQHF.

The chain combines TRBV3-1 (or the pseudogene TRBV3-2) with TRBJ2-3; maybe TRBD2 (6 bases). There are 17 residues in the CDR3. The ends were cut back, 0 bases at V and 0 bases at J, with 13 bases in the middle. Germline loops: CDR1 LGHDT, CDR2 YNNKEL (reference sequence). CDR3 in amino acids: CASSQDPSSGSTDTQYF. The CDR3 DNA sequence: TGTGCCAGCAGCCAAGACCCCTCGAGCGGGAGCACAGATACGCAGTATTTT.

The chain links TRBV19 to TRBJ2-7, with TRBD1 matching over 8 bases. Germline V gene sequence: CDR1 LNHDA, CDR2 SQIVND (reference sequence). The CDR3 totals 16 residues. The J segment lost 2 bases and the V segment lost 9 bases, leaving 15 bases of the junction unmatched. The CDR3 loop reads CASAQTGTGLTYEQYF. In nucleotides, the CDR3 is TGTGCCAGCGCTCAAACCGGGACAGGTTTAACCTACGAGCAGTACTTC.

This clone was observed a handful of times. V is TRBV2 and J is TRBJ1-1; 9 positions agree with TRBD1. Germline-derived CDR1 and CDR2 are SNHLY and FYNNEI. Trimming at V came to 10 bases and at J to 7 bases, leaving 16 bases not matched to a gene. CDR3 length equals 15 residues. The CDR3 DNA follows: TGTGCCACCAACCGGGACAGGGAGCTTAGGGGTGAAGCTTTCTTT. This codes for CATNRDRELRGEAFF.

This clone has a single count. The chain has TRBV19 and TRBJ1-1; D not certain. The V and J ends lost 3 bases and 3 bases respectively, with 11 bases between them. The germline gives CDR1 LNHDA, CDR2 SQIVND (reference sequence). CDR3 length: 14 residues. CDR3 nucleotide sequence: TGTGCCAGTAGTATTGGTCACGGGGACACTGAAGCTTTCTTT. Translated, it gives CASSIGHGDTEAFF.

This chain uses TRBV4-1 with TRBJ1-4, with D hard to call. CDR1 is MGHRA and CDR2 is YSYEKL in the germline V gene. This CDR3 contains 16 residues. Trimming took 1 base from V and 5 from J, leaving 14 bases between them. The CDR3 protein is CASSQGTARVNEKLFF. The CDR3 coding sequence is TGCGCCAGCAGCCAAGGCACAGCCCGTGTCAATGAAAAACTGTTTTTT.

J is TRBJ1-5 and V is TRBV5-1; D is undetermined. This CDR3 has 18 amino acids. V was pared by 0 bases and J by 0 bases, with 16 bases between. Germline CDR1 is SGHRS and CDR2 is YFSETQ. The CDR3 DNA reads TGCGCCAGCAGCTTGGAACCCAGGAACTCTTATAGCAATCAGCCCCAGCATTTT. This sequence encodes CASSLEPRNSYSNQPQHF.

The chain employs TRBV6-5 and TRBJ2-1; the match to TRBD2 covers 11 bases. Germline CDR1 MNHEY, CDR2 SVGAGI. V dropped 5 bases and J dropped 8; count of bases not matched to a gene: 8. CDR3 length: 15 amino acids. The CDR3 is CASSPTSGSRHEQFF. The CDR3 DNA reads as TGTGCCAGCAGTCCCACTAGCGGGAGTCGTCATGAGCAGTTCTTC.

The chain is built from TRBV5-1 and TRBJ2-5; 9 bases align to TRBD1. The CDR3 covers 15 residues. Germline V gene lookup returns CDR1 SGHRS and CDR2 YFSETQ. V gave up 0 bases and J gave up 6 bases; unmatched junction bases: 6. This chain's CDR3 is CASSLGQGVGKTQYF. The CDR3 nucleotides are TGCGCCAGCAGCTTGGGACAGGGGGTTGGTAAGACCCAGTACTTC.

In this sample, this clone turned up a few times. The gene calls are TRBV11-2 and TRBJ2-2, with D possibly TRBD1 on 5 matching bases. This CDR3 region has 14 residues. Germline values: CDR1 SGHAT, CDR2 FQNNGV. Trimming stripped 8 bases from V and 0 bases from J, with 10 bases between. In DNA form, the CDR3 reads TGTGCCAGCGGCAGGGCCCCGAACACCGGGGAGCTGTTTTTT. This codes for CASGRAPNTGELFF.

The rearrangement links TRBV6-5 to TRBJ1-4, with 7 bases that match TRBD1. CDR1 is MNHEY and CDR2 is SVGAGI in the germline V gene. With 2 bases clipped from V and 6 bases from J, the junction kept 6 bases outside the gene matches. The CDR3 has 15 amino acids. CDR3 sequence: CASSYDGTEYEKLFF. CDR3 in DNA: TGTGCCAGCAGTTACGACGGGACAGAGTATGAAAAACTGTTTTTT.

This chain joins TRBV3-1 (or the pseudogene TRBV3-2) and TRBJ1-2, with D perhaps TRBD1 (5 bases). The CDR3 runs to 14 residues. CDR1 is LGHDT and CDR2 is YNNKEL in the germline V gene (reference sequence). The V end lost 1 base, the J end lost 7 bases, and 13 bases lay between the germline ends. The CDR3: CASSQVTRDGGYTF. In DNA, the CDR3 is TGTGCCAGCAGCCAAGTGACCAGGGATGGTGGCTACACCTTC.

This sequence joins TRBV7-3 and TRBJ1-3; D is possibly TRBD1 (6 bases). V lost 5 bases and J 3 bases, leaving 11 bases between the germline ends. Germline CDR1 reads SGHTA; CDR2 reads FQGTGA. This CDR3 comprises 14 residues. CDR3 bases: TGTGCCAGCAGCCGAACAGGGTTTGGAAACACCATATATTTT. Encoded protein: CASSRTGFGNTIYF.